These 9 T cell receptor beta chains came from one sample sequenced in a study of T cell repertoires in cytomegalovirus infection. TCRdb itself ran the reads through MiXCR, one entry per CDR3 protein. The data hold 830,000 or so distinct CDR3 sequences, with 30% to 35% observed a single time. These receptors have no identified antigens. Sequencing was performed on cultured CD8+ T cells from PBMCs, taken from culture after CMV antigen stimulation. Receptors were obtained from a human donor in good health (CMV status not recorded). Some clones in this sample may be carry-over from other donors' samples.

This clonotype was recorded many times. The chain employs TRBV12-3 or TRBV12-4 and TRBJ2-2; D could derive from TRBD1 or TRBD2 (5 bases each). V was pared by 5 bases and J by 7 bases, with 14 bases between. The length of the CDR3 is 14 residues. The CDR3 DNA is TGTGCCAGCAGTGCCGGGACCGCCGTCGGGGAGCTGTTTTTT. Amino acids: CASSAGTAVGELFF.

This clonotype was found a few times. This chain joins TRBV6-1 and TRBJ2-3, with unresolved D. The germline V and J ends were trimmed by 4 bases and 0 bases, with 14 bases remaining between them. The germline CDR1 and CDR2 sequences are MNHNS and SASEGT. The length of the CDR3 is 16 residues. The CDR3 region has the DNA TGTGCCAGCAGTGCCCGCTTCCCGCCGAGCACAGATACGCAGTATTTT. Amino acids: CASSARFPPSTDTQYF.

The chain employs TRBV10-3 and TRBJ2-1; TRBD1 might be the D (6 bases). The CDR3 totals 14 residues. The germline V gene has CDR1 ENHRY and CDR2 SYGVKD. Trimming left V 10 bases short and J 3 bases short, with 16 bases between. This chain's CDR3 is CATRAGTNYNEQFF. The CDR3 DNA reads TGTGCCACCCGAGCTGGGACAAACTACAATGAGCAGTTCTTC.

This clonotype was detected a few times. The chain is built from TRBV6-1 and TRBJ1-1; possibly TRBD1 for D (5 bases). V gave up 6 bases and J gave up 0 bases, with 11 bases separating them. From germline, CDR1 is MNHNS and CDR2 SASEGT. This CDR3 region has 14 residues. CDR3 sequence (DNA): TGTGCCAGCAGAGAAAGGGGCATGAACACTGAAGCTTTCTTT. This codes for CASRERGMNTEAFF.

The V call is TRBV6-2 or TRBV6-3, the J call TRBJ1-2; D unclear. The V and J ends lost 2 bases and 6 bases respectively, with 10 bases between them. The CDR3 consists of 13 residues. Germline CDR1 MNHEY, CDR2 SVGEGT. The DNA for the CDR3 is TGTGCCAGCAGTTACGAGGACTTCAATGGCTACACCTTC. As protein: CASSYEDFNGYTF.

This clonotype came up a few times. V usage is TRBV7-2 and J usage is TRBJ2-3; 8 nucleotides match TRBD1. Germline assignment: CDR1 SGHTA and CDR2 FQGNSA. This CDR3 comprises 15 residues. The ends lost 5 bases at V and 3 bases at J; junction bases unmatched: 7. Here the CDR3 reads CASSLRDRQTDTQYF. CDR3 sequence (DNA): TGTGCCAGCAGCCTTAGGGACAGGCAAACAGATACGCAGTATTTT.

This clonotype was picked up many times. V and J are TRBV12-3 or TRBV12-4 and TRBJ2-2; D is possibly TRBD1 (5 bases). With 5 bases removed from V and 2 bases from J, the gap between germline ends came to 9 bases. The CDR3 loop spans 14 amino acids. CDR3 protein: CASSMDTNTGELFF. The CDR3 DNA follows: TGTGCCAGCAGTATGGACACTAACACCGGGGAGCTGTTTTTT.

CDR3 coding DNA: TGTGCCAGCAGCCCGACCCTTGGTCGTCCCCTCGACGGCTACACCTTC. This gives the protein CASSPTLGRPLDGYTF. The V gene is TRBV5-5, the J gene TRBJ1-2; D not resolved. The germline V gene encodes CDR1 SGHKS and CDR2 YYEKEE (reference sequence). There are 16 residues in the CDR3. V was pared by 4 bases and J by 8 bases, with 24 bases between.

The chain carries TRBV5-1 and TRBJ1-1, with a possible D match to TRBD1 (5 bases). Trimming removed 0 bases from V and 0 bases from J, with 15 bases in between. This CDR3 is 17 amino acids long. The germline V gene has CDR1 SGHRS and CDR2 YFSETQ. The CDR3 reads CASSLVRLRGVNTEAFF. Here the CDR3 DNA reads TGCGCCAGCAGCTTGGTAAGACTACGAGGGGTGAACACTGAAGCTTTCTTT.